The subject of this entry is one TCR beta chain. Its cognate antigen is unknown. This entry is derived from a study of somatic mutations in cytotoxic T cells in rheumatoid arthritis. Study context: Certain V beta antibody-stained T-cell populations, V beta1+ cells sequenced for TCRB among them, were flow-sorted to nearly 100% purity.

Here immunoSEQ multiplex PCR was the method, and the copy in TCRdb shows in-frame clones only, minus some. The table has about 7,100 clones, roughly 87% seen once. Whole-study results and caveats: For rheumatoid arthritis patients, the slight TRBV07 underrepresentation lacked multiple-comparison adjustment. In the expanded CD8+ clones, the antigen targets remained unknown.

Germline CDR1 SNHLY, CDR2 FYNNEI. This CDR3 has 14 residues. Trimming took 3 bases from V and 5 from J, leaving 11 bases between them. The TCR originated in a man aged 40-49 years with rheumatoid arthritis. The chain joins TRBV2 to TRBJ2-1; the D gene is possibly TRBD1 (5 bases). Sequenced input: CD8+ T cells sorted from blood. As DNA, the CDR3 is TGTGCCAGCAGTGACGACAGAATTAACAATGAGCAGTTCTTC. Amino acids: CASSDDRINNEQFF.